This is a list of T cell receptor beta chains from one sample in a study of response to subunit inactivated influenza vaccine. TCRdb reprocessed the RT-PCR reads via MiXCR and lists one record per CDR3 protein. The top ten clones hold about a tenth of a sample with 860,000 or so distinct CDR3 sequences, 21% of them seen once. The sequencing used PBMCs from blood, collected 5 to 6 days after vaccination. The receptors come from a middle-aged man who received an inactivated influenza vaccine. Each CDR3 is given with its conserved first and last residue. D genes are given only for firm matches. Where a row states a size, it is once, few, many or the class of an expanded clone; other rows omit it.

j_gene	d_gene	abundance	v_gene	CDR3nt	CDR3aa
TRBJ2-1	.	many	TRBV7-9	TGTGCCAGCAGCGGGAGGACCGATGAGCAGTTCTTC	CASSGRTDEQFF
TRBJ2-3	.	few	TRBV20-1	TGCAGTGCTAGGAATCACAGAGTAAACACAGATACGCAGTATTTT	CSARNHRVNTDTQYF
TRBJ1-6	.	.	TRBV25-1	TGTGCCAGCAGTGAACTGGGCGCTAGGAATTCACCCCTCCACTTT	CASSELGARNSPLHF
TRBJ2-2	TRBD2	.	TRBV9	TGTGCCAGCAGCTTCCGGACTAGCGGGAACACCGGGGAGCTGTTTTTT	CASSFRTSGNTGELFF
TRBJ2-7	.	.	TRBV4-1	TGCGCCAGCAGCCACACTCCGGGATTCTACGAGCAGTACTTC	CASSHTPGFYEQYF
TRBJ1-3	.	.	TRBV20-1	TGCAGTGCCAGAACAATCTCTGGAAACACCATATATTTT	CSARTISGNTIYF
TRBJ2-6	.	.	TRBV4-3	TGCGCCAGCAGCCAAGAAGGAGGGACTGGGGCCAACGTCCTGACTTTC	CASSQEGGTGANVLTF
TRBJ1-1	.	few	TRBV6-1	TGTGCCAGCAGTGAAAGGGAGGACACTGAAGCTTTCTTT	CASSEREDTEAFF
TRBJ1-1	.	few	TRBV11-2	TGTGCCAGCAGCCAAACCTCTCAGGCTGAAGCTTTCTTT	CASSQTSQAEAFF
TRBJ2-1	.	.	TRBV20-1	TGCAGTGCTAGAGACCCCGCCCTACTAGGGGAGCAGTTCTTC	CSARDPALLGEQFF
TRBJ1-3	.	.	TRBV3-1	TGTGCCAGCAGCCATTTGCCCCCGTGGGACACCATATATTTT	CASSHLPPWDTIYF
TRBJ2-5	.	.	TRBV20-1	TGCAGTGCTAGCTTAACGGGGAAAGAGACCCAGTACTTC	CSASLTGKETQYF
TRBJ1-1	.	.	TRBV12-3/TRBV12-4	TGTGCCAGTTCCCCGGGCGGTCCCACTGAAGCTTTCTTT	CASSPGGPTEAFF
TRBJ2-3	TRBD2	few	TRBV5-1	TGCGCCAGCAGCTTGTCTCTCGCGGGAGGGCCCGCAGATACGCAGTATTTT	CASSLSLAGGPADTQYF
TRBJ2-3	TRBD1	few	TRBV20-1	TGCAGTGCTAGAGCCCCGGGACAGGGGTTGGTCGATACGCAGTATTTT	CSARAPGQGLVDTQYF
TRBJ2-1	.	.	TRBV20-1	TGCAGTGCTAGAGATTACGTGGCCATGGGGTACAATGAGCAGTTCTTC	CSARDYVAMGYNEQFF
TRBJ1-2	TRBD1	.	TRBV20-1	TGCAGTGCGGGAGGACAGGGGTTGTATGGCTACACCTTC	CSAGGQGLYGYTF
TRBJ2-7	TRBD1	few	TRBV18	TGTGCCAGCTCACCATCCAGGACAGGGGGCGAGAAGCAGTACTTC	CASSPSRTGGEKQYF
TRBJ1-2	.	.	TRBV4-3	TGCGCCAGCAGCCAAAATAGAGGAAGCCCCTATGGCTACACCTTC	CASSQNRGSPYGYTF